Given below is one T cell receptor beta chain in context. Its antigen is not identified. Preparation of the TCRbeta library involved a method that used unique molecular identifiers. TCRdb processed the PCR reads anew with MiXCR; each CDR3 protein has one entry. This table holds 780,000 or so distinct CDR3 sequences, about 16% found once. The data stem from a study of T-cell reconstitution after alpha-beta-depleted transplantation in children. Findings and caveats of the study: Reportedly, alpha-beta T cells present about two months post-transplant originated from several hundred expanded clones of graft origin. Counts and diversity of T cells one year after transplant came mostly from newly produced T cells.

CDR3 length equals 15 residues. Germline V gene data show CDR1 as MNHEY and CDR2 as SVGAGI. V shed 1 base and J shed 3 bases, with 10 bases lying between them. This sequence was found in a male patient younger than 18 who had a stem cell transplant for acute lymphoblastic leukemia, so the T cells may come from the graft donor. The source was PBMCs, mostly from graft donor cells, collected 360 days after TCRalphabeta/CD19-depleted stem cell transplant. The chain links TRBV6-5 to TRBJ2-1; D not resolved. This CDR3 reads CASSYFGGRYNEQFF. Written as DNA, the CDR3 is TGTGCCAGCAGTTACTTCGGTGGTCGCTACAATGAGCAGTTCTTC.